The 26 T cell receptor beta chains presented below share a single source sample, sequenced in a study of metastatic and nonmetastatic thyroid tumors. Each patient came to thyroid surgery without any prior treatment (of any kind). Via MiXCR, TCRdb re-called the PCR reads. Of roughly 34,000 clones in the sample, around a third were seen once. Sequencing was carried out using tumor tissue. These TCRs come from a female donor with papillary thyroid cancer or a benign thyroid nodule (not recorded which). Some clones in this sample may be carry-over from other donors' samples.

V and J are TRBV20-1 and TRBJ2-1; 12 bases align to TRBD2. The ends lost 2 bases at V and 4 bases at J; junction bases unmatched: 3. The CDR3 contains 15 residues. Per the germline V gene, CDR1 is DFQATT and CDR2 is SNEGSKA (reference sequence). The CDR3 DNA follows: TGCAGTGCTAGAAGACTAGCGGGAGATTACAATGAGCAGTTCTTC. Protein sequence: CSARRLAGDYNEQFF.

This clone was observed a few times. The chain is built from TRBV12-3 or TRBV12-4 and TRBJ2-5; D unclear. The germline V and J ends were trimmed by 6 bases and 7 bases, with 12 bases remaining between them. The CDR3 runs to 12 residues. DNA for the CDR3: TGTGCCAGCAGCACAGACTCAGTGACCCAGTACTTC. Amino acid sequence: CASSTDSVTQYF.

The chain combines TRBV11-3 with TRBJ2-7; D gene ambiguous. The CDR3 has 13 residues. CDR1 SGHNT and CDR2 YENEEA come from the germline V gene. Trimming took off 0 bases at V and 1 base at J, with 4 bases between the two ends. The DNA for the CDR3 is TGTGCCAGCAGCTTAGACAGTTCCTACGAGCAGTACTTC. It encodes CASSLDSSYEQYF. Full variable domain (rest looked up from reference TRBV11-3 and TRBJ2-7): EAGVVQSPRYKIIEKKQPVAFWCNPISGHNTLYWYLQNLGQGPELLIRYENEEAVDDSQLPKDRFSAERLKGVDSTLKIQPAELGDSAVYLCASSLDSSYEQYFGPGTRLTVT.

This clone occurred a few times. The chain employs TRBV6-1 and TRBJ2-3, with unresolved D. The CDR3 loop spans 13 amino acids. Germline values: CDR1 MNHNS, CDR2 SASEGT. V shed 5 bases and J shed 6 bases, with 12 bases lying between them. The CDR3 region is CASSQAPEDTQYF. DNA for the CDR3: TGTGCCAGCAGTCAGGCTCCCGAGGATACGCAGTATTTT.

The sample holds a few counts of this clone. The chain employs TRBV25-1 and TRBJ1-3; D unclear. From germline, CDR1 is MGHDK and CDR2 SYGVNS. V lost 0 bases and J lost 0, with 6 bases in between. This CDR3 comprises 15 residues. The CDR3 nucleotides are TGTGCCAGCAGTGAATATGGCAGCTCTGGAAACACCATATATTTT. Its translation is CASSEYGSSGNTIYF.

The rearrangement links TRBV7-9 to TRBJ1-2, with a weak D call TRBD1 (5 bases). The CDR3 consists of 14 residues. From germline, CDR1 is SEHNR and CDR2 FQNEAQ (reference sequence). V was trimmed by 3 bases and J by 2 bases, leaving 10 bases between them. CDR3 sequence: CASSFPGPNYGYTF. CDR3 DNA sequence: TGTGCCAGCAGCTTTCCGGGACCGAACTATGGCTACACCTTC.

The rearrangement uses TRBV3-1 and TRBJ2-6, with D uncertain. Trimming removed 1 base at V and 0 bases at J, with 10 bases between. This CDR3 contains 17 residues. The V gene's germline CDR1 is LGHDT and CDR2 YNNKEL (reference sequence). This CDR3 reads CASSQGTVISGANVLTF. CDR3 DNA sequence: TGTGCCAGCAGCCAAGGGACGGTAATCTCTGGGGCCAACGTCCTGACTTTC.

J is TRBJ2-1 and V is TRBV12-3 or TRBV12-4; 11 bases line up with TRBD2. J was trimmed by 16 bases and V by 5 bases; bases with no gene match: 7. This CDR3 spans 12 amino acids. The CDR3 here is CASSARLAGPFF. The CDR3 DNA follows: TGTGCCAGCAGTGCCCGACTAGCGGGACCCTTCTTC.

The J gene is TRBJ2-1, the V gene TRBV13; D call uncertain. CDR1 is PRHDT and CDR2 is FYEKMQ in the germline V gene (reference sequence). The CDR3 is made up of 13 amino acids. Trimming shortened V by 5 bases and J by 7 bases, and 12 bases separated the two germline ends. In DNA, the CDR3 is TGTGCCAGCAGCCCTCAGACGGGTAATGAGCAGTTCTTC. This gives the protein CASSPQTGNEQFF.

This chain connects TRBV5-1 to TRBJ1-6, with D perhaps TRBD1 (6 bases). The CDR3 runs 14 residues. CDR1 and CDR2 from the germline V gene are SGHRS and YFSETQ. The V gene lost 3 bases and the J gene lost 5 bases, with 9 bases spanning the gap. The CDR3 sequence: CASSSGDHNSPLHF. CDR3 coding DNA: TGCGCCAGCAGCTCAGGGGACCATAATTCACCCCTCCACTTT. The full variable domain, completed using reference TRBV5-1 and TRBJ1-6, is KAGVTQTPRYLIKTRGQQVTLSCSPISGHRSVSWYQQTPGQGLQFLFEYFSETQRNKGNFPGRFSGRQFSNSRSEMNVSTLELGDSALYLCASSSGDHNSPLHFGNGTRLTVT.

The CDR3 coding sequence is TGTGCCAGCAGCCTCCCGGGGTTCGGTTCCTACGAGCAGTACTTC. Translation gives CASSLPGFGSYEQYF. The chain is built from TRBV12-3 or TRBV12-4 and TRBJ2-7; maybe TRBD2 (5 bases). V was trimmed by 6 bases and J by 1 base, leaving 16 bases between them. The CDR3 length is 15 residues.

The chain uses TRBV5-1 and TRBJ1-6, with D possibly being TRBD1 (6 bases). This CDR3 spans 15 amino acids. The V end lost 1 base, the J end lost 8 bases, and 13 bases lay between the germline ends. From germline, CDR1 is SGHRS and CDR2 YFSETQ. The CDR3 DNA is TGCGCCAGCAGCTTGACAGGGTGGGAGGATTCACCCCTCCACTTT. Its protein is CASSLTGWEDSPLHF. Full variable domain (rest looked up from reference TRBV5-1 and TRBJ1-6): KAGVTQTPRYLIKTRGQQVTLSCSPISGHRSVSWYQQTPGQGLQFLFEYFSETQRNKGNFPGRFSGRQFSNSRSEMNVSTLELGDSALYLCASSLTGWEDSPLHFGNGTRLTVT.

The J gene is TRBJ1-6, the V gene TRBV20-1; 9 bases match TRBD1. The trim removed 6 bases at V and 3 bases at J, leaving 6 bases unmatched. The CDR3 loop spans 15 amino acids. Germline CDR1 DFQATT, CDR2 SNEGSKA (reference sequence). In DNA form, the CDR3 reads TGCAGTGCCCCGACAGGGGGGTTCTATAATTCACCCCTCCACTTT. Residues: CSAPTGGFYNSPLHF.

In DNA form, the CDR3 reads TGTGCCAGCAGTTTAGGGAGCGGGCCGGTCTACGAGCAGTACTTC. Translated, it gives CASSLGSGPVYEQYF. The chain links TRBV12-3 or TRBV12-4 to TRBJ2-7; tentatively, D is TRBD2 (6 bases). The germline V and J ends were trimmed by 1 base and 3 bases, with 13 bases remaining between them. This CDR3 contains 15 residues.

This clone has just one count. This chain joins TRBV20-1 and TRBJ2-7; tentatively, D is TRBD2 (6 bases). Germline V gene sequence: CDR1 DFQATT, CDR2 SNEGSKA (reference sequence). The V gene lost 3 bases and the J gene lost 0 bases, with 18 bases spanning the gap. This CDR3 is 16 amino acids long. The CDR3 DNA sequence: TGCAGTGCTAGGGGGGGTGCGAGGGAGAGCTCCTACGAGCAGTACTTC. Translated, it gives CSARGGARESSYEQYF.

CDR3 nucleotides: TGTGCCAGCAGTTTAGAGGGTCGGGGCTACACCTTC. Encoded protein: CASSLEGRGYTF. The chain combines TRBV12-3 or TRBV12-4 with TRBJ1-2; D not certain. CDR3 length: 12 residues. With 1 base removed from V and 8 bases from J, the gap between germline ends came to 8 bases.

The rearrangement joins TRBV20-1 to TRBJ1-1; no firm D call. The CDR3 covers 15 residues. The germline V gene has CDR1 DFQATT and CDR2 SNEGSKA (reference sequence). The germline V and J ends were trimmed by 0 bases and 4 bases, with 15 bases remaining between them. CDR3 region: CSARDGRVRSTEAFF. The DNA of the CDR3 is TGCAGTGCTAGAGATGGGAGGGTAAGGTCCACTGAAGCTTTCTTT.

The CDR3 nucleotides are TGTGCCAGCAGCTGGGACAGGGATTCAGATACGCAGTATTTT. As protein: CASSWDRDSDTQYF. This chain connects TRBV9 to TRBJ2-3, with 9 bases aligning to TRBD1. Per the germline V gene, CDR1 is SGDLS and CDR2 is YYNGEE. The CDR3 extends over 14 amino acids. J lost 4 bases, V lost 4 bases, and 4 bases had no gene match.

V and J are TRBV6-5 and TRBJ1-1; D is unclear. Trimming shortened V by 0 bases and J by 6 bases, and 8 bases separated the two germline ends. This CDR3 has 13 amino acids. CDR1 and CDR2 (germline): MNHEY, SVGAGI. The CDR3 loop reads CASSYSLVAEAFF. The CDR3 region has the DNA TGTGCCAGCAGTTACTCCCTTGTGGCTGAAGCTTTCTTT.

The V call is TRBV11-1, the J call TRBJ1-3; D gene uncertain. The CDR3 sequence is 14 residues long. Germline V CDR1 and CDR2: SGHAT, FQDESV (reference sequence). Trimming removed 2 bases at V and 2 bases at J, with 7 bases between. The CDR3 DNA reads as TGTGCCAGCAGCTTACACATTGCTGGAAACACCATATATTTT. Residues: CASSLHIAGNTIYF.

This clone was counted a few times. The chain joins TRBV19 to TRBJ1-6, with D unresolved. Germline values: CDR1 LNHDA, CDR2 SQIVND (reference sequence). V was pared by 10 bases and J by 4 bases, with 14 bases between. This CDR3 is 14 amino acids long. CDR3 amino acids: CATGNGLYNSPLHF. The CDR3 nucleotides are TGTGCCACTGGAAACGGGCTTTATAATTCACCCCTCCACTTT.

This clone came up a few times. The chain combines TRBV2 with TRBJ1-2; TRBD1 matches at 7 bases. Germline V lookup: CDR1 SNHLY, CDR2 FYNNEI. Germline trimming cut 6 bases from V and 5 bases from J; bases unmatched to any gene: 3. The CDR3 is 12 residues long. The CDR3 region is CASSGDSYGYTF. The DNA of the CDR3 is TGTGCCAGCAGCGGGGACAGTTATGGCTACACCTTC.

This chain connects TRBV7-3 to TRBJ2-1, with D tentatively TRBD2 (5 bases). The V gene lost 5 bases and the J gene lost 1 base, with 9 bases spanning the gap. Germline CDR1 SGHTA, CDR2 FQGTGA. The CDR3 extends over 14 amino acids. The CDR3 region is CASSPSGSYNEQFF. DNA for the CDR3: TGTGCCAGCAGCCCCAGCGGTTCCTACAATGAGCAGTTCTTC. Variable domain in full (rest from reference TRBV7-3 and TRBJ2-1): GAGVSQTPSNKVTEKGKYVELRCDPISGHTALYWYRQSLGQGPEFLIYFQGTGAADDSGLPNDRFFAVRPEGSVSTLKIQRTERGDSAVYLCASSPSGSYNEQFFGPGTRLTVL.

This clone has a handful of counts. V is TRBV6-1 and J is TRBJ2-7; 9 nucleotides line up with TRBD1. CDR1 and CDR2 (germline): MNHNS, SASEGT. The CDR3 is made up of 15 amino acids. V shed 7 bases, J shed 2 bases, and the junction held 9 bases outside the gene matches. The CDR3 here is CASIADWDRAYEQYF. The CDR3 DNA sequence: TGTGCCAGCATCGCAGATTGGGACAGGGCCTACGAGCAGTACTTC.

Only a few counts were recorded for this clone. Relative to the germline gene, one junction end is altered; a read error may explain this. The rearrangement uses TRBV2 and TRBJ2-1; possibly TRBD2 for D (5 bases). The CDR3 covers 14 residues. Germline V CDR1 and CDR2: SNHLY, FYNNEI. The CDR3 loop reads CACSDPRGYNEQFF. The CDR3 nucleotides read TGTGCCTGCAGTGACCCACGGGGATACAATGAGCAGTTCTTC.

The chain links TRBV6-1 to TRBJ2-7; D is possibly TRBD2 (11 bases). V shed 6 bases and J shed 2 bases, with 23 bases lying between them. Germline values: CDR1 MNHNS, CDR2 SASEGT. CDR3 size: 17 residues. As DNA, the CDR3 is TGTGCCAGCAGGGAGGACAGGGGGACTAGCGGAGCCTACGAGCAGTACTTC. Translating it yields CASREDRGTSGAYEQYF.